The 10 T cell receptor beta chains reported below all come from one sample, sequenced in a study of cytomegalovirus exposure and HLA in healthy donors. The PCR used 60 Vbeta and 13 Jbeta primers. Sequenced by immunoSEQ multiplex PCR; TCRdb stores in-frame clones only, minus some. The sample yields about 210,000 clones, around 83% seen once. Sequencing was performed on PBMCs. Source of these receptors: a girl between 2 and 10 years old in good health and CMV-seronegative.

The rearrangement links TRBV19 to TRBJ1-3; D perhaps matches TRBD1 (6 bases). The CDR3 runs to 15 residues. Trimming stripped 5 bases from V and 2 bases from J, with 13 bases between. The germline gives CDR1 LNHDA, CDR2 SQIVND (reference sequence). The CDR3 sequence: CASSWDRTAGNTIYF. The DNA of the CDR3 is TGTGCCAGTAGTTGGGACCGGACAGCTGGAAACACCATATATTTT.

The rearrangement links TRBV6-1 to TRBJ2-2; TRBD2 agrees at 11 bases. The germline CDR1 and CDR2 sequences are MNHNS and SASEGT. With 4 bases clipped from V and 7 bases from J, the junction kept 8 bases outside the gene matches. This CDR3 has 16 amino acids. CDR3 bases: TGTGCCAGCAGTGCCCCGGGACTAGCGGCCCACGGGGAGCTGTTTTTT. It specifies CASSAPGLAAHGELFF.

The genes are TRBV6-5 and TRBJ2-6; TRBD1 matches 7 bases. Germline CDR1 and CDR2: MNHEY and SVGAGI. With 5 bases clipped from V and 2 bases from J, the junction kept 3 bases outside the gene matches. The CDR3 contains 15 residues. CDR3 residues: CASSATGTGANVLTF. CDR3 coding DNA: TGTGCCAGCAGTGCGACAGGGACTGGGGCCAACGTCCTGACTTTC.

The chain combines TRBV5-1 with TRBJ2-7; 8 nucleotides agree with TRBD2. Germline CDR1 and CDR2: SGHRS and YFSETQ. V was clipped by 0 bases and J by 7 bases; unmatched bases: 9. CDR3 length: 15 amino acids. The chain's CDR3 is CASSLGPGGVGEQYF. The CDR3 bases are TGCGCCAGCAGCTTGGGTCCCGGGGGGGTAGGGGAGCAGTACTTC.

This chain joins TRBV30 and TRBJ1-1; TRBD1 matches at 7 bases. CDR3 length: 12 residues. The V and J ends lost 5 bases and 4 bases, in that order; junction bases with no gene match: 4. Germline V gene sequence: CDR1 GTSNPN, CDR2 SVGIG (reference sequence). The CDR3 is CAWHRGSTEAFF. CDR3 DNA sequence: TGTGCCTGGCACAGGGGAAGCACTGAAGCTTTCTTT.

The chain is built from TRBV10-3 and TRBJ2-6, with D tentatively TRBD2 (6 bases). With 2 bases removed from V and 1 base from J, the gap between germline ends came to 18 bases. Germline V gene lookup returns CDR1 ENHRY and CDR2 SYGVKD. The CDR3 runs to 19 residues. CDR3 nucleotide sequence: TGTGCCATCAGTGAGGGGATGGGGGGTATACGATCTGGGGCCAACGTCCTGACTTTC. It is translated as CAISEGMGGIRSGANVLTF.

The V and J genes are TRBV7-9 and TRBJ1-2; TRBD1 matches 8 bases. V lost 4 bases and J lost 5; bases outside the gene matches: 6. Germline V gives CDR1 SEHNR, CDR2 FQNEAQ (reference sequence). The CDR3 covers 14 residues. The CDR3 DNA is TGTGCCAGCAGCTCCATGACAGGGGTTTATGGCTACACCTTC. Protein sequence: CASSSMTGVYGYTF.

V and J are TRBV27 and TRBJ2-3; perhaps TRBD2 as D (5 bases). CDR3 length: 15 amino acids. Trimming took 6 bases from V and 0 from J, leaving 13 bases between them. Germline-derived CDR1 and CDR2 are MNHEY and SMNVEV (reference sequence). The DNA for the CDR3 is TGTGCCAGCAGCCGGAGGACGGCTAGCACAGATACGCAGTATTTT. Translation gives CASSRRTASTDTQYF.

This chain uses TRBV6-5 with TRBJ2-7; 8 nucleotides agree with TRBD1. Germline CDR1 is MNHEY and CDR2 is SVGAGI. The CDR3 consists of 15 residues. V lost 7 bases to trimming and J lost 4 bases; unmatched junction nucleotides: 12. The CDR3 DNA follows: TGTGCCAGCATCTCCTCGGGCGACAGGGGATACGAGCAGTACTTC. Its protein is CASISSGDRGYEQYF.

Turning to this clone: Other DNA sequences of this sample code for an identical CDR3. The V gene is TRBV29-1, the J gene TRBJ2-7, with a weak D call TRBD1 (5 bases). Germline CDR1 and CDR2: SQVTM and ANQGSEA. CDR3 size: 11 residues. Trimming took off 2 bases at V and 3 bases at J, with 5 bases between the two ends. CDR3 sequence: CSVETGYEQYF. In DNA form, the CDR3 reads TGCAGCGTTGAAACAGGCTACGAGCAGTACTTC.